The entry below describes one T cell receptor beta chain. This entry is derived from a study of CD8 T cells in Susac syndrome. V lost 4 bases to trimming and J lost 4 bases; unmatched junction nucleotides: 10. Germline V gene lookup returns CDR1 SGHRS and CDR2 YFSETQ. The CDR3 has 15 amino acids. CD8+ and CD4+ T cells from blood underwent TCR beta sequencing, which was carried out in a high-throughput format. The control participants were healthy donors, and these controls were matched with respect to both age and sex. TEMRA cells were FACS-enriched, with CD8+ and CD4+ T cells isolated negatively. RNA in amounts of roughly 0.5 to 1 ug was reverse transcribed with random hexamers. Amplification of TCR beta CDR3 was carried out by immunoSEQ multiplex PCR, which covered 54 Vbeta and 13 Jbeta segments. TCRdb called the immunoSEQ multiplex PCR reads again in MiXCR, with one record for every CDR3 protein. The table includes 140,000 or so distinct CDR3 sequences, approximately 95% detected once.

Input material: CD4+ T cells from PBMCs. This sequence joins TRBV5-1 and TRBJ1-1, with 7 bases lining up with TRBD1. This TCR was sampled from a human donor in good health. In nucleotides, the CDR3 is TGCGCCAGCAGCCCGACCCGACAGGGAGGCACTGAAGCTTTCTTT. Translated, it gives CASSPTRQGGTEAFF.